This section outlines one TCR beta chain sequence together with its context. Antigen unknown. This entry belongs to a study of blood T cells in healthy people across ages. Study at large: Every two T cells gave about one barcoded beta molecule via template switching.

The study's findings and limits: Naive T cell percentage and TCR beta diversity correlated strongly.

Losses at the gene ends were 3 bases for V and 4 bases for J; bases not matched to a gene: 7. The CDR3 spans 15 residues. Germline CDR1 reads DFQATT; CDR2 reads SNEGSKA (reference sequence). The authors ran a second PCR of about 6 to 11 cycles using a sample-barcoded 5' primer and a J-beta primer mix. TCRdb ran MiXCR on the 5' RACE reads and lists one entry per CDR3 protein. This sample has just under 550,000 distinct CDR3 sequences, with 24% found just once. These data also featured in a second study, about T cells of mothers and their children. That paper states: Over 8 million reads per mother and some 2.9 million per child were obtained.

The source is a boy aged 5 to 17 in good health. This chain joins TRBV20-1 and TRBJ2-1, with 9 bases lining up with TRBD1. Sequencing was performed on blood. The CDR3 spells CSASPGQGSYNEQFF. CDR3 coding DNA: TGCAGTGCTAGTCCGGGACAGGGTTCTTACAATGAGCAGTTCTTC.